Following are 26 T cell receptor beta chains from one sample sequenced in a study of beta chain features in type 1 diabetes. Antigens for these TCRs are unknown. The sequenced template was cDNA made from the entire isolated RNA. Produced via immunoSEQ multiplex PCR; TCRdb's table is partial and in-frame only. The sample carries around 45,000 clones, roughly 40% recorded once. Regarding the study as a whole: TCRB CDR3s from Type 1 diabetes patients were moderately but significantly shorter in all four CD4+ subsets.

The sequenced material came from stem cell memory CD4+ T cells from blood. Every receptor here comes from a man aged 30 to 39 with type 1 diabetes.

CDR3 in DNA: TGTGCCAGCAGCCCGACAGTTGTGGAGACCCAGTACTTC. Translation: CASSPTVVETQYF. V and J are TRBV7-2 and TRBJ2-5, with TRBD1 as a possible D gene (5 bases). CDR1 and CDR2 (germline): SGHTA, FQGNSA. With 5 bases removed from V and 5 bases from J, the gap between germline ends came to 12 bases. There are 13 residues in the CDR3. Together with reference TRBV7-2 and TRBJ2-5, the CDR3 gives the full variable domain: GAGVSQSPSNKVTEKGKDVELRCDPISGHTALYWYRQSLGQGLEFLIYFQGNSAPDKSGLPSDRFSAERTGGSVSTLTIQRTQQEDSAVYLCASSPTVVETQYFGPGTRLLVL.

This clone was observed a few times. The chain carries TRBV2 and TRBJ2-1; the D gene is possibly TRBD2 (5 bases). CDR3 length: 16 residues. Trimming shortened V by 2 bases and J by 8 bases, and 19 bases separated the two germline ends. Looked up from germline, CDR1 is SNHLY and CDR2 is FYNNEI. The CDR3 nucleotides read TGTGCCAGCAGTGAACGAGGGCTAGATGCTGGCGATGAGCAGTTCTTC. Translating it yields CASSERGLDAGDEQFF.

The chain carries TRBV6-6 and TRBJ1-1; tentatively, D is TRBD1 (5 bases). This CDR3 is 13 amino acids long. V was clipped by 7 bases and J by 2 bases, with 11 bases between them. Germline loops: CDR1 MNHNY, CDR2 SVGAGI (reference sequence). CDR3 bases: TGTGCCAGCAACCGAGACAGAAACACTGAAGCTTTCTTT. Amino acid sequence: CASNRDRNTEAFF.

This clone was observed a few times. The chain recombines TRBV23-1 with TRBJ2-1, with D uncertain. TRBV23-1 is marked as an open reading frame, function uncertain. This CDR3 contains 14 residues. V was clipped by 7 bases and J by 0 bases, with 10 bases between them. The CDR3 reads CASKVCGSYNEQFF. CDR3 bases: TGCGCCAGCAAGGTTTGCGGCTCCTACAATGAGCAGTTCTTC.

This clone has more than one count but fewer than ten. This chain connects TRBV5-1 to TRBJ1-2; tentative D call: TRBD1 (5 bases). Germline CDR1 and CDR2: SGHRS and YFSETQ. Deletions cut 0 bases from V and 4 bases from J, with 10 bases between. This CDR3 is 14 amino acids long. This CDR3 reads CASSLAGTSYGYTF. For the CDR3, the DNA is TGCGCCAGCAGCTTGGCGGGGACTAGCTATGGCTACACCTTC.

Only a few counts were recorded for this clone. This chain uses TRBV2 with TRBJ1-1; D may be TRBD1 (6 bases). The V end lost 7 bases, the J end lost 0 bases, and 9 bases lay between the germline ends. Germline CDR1 is SNHLY and CDR2 is FYNNEI. The CDR3 is made up of 13 amino acids. CDR3 DNA: TGTGCCAGCATGACAGGCGTGAACACTGAAGCTTTCTTT. This gives the protein CASMTGVNTEAFF.

CDR3 loop: CASSLQSGTGYEKLFF. The CDR3 bases are TGTGCCAGCAGCTTACAATCCGGGACAGGGTACGAAAAACTGTTTTTT. V is TRBV7-3 and J is TRBJ1-4; the match to TRBD1 covers 9 bases. In germline, CDR1 is SGHTA, CDR2 FQGTGA. Trimming removed 2 bases from V and 8 bases from J; junction bases left unmatched: 9. The CDR3 is 16 amino acids.

The chain links TRBV30 to TRBJ2-7; the match to TRBD2 covers 10 bases. The V gene end was trimmed by 3 bases and the J gene end by 6 bases; junction bases not matched to a gene: 8. The CDR3 length is 14 residues. Looked up from germline, CDR1 is GTSNPN and CDR2 is SVGIG (reference sequence). The CDR3 loop reads CAWRGLAVRTEQYF. CDR3 DNA: TGTGCCTGGAGAGGACTAGCGGTACGGACCGAGCAGTACTTC.

This clone was seen more than once but under ten times. V usage is TRBV5-1 and J usage is TRBJ2-1; tentative D call: TRBD1 (5 bases). CDR3 length: 17 residues. CDR1 and CDR2 (germline): SGHRS, YFSETQ. Trimming left V 0 bases short and J 2 bases short, with 15 bases between. The DNA of the CDR3 is TGCGCCAGCAGCTTGGCCCCTCTAGGGGAAGCCTACAATGAGCAGTTCTTC. This encodes CASSLAPLGEAYNEQFF.

This clone was seen a few times. The chain links TRBV15 to TRBJ2-1, with D maybe TRBD2 (5 bases). Germline CDR1 reads LNHNV; CDR2 reads YYDKDF (reference sequence). Trimming took off 5 bases at V and 7 bases at J, with 9 bases between the two ends. The CDR3 contains 12 residues. DNA of the CDR3: TGTGCCACCAGCTACGGGAAAAATGAGCAGTTCTTC. It translates to CATSYGKNEQFF.

The chain recombines TRBV19 with TRBJ1-5; a weak D match, TRBD1 (6 bases). Trimming removed 7 bases at V and 5 bases at J, with 18 bases between. The length of the CDR3 is 15 residues. Germline V gene lookup returns CDR1 LNHDA and CDR2 SQIVND (reference sequence). CDR3 sequence: CASTRGGGFYQPQHF. CDR3 sequence (DNA): TGTGCCAGTACCCGAGGGGGAGGGTTCTATCAGCCCCAGCATTTT.

A few counts support this clone. The chain couples TRBV4-2 to TRBJ2-4; unclear D gene. The germline gives CDR1 LGHNA, CDR2 YNFKEQ. The CDR3 has 14 residues. Trimming shortened V by 0 bases and J by 6 bases, and 9 bases separated the two germline ends. Here the CDR3 reads CASSQDRRGNIQYF. The CDR3 DNA follows: TGTGCCAGCAGCCAAGATAGGCGCGGAAACATTCAGTACTTC.

The chain carries TRBV5-1 and TRBJ2-7; a weak D match, TRBD2 (5 bases). This CDR3 is built from 13 residues. The germline V gene encodes CDR1 SGHRS and CDR2 YFSETQ. Trimming pared 4 bases from V and 2 bases from J, leaving 10 bases between. Here the CDR3 reads CASSPGVAYEQYF. The CDR3 DNA reads as TGCGCCAGCAGCCCCGGGGTCGCCTACGAGCAGTACTTC.

This clone was seen more than once but under ten times. The CDR3 sequence is CASSLQGLGGYTF. CDR3 DNA sequence: TGCGCCAGCAGCTTGCAGGGATTGGGCGGCTACACCTTC. The chain has TRBV5-1 and TRBJ1-2, with a possible D match to TRBD1 (5 bases). The germline V gene has CDR1 SGHRS and CDR2 YFSETQ. Between the trimmed V and J ends, which lost 1 base and 8 bases, there was a span of 12 bases. This CDR3 is built from 13 residues.

The chain's CDR3 is CASSLHRGLYNEQFF. CDR3 coding DNA: TGTGCCAGCAGCTTACACAGGGGGCTTTACAATGAGCAGTTCTTC. The rearrangement joins TRBV7-9 to TRBJ2-1; 9 bases line up with TRBD1. This CDR3 has 15 residues. Trimming at V came to 2 bases and at J to 4 bases, leaving 3 bases not matched to a gene. From germline, CDR1 is SEHNR and CDR2 FQNEAQ (reference sequence).

This clone was counted only a few times. The CDR3, as DNA: TGTGCCAGCAGCGCGTCAGGGAAGGGAAGCTACACCTTC. Translation: CASSASGKGSYTF. The chain has TRBV2 and TRBJ1-2, with TRBD1 as a possible D gene (5 bases). From germline, CDR1 is SNHLY and CDR2 FYNNEI. CDR3 length: 13 amino acids. Trimming left V 6 bases short and J 9 bases short, with 17 bases between.

The J gene is TRBJ2-5, the V gene TRBV10-3, with TRBD2 matching over 8 bases. The V gene end was trimmed by 5 bases and the J gene end by 1 base; junction bases not matched to a gene: 6. Per germline, CDR1 ENHRY and CDR2 SYGVKD. CDR3 length: 15 residues. CDR3 sequence: CAISPGLGGQETQYF. For the CDR3, the DNA is TGTGCCATCAGTCCGGGACTAGGTGGCCAAGAGACCCAGTACTTC.

V usage is TRBV29-1 and J usage is TRBJ2-3; D possibly corresponds to TRBD1 (6 bases). Germline CDR1 and CDR2: SQVTM and ANQGSEA. V lost 6 bases, J lost 6 bases, and 13 bases lay in between. This CDR3 region has 12 residues. The CDR3 region is CSVVQGTDTQYF. The CDR3 nucleotides read TGCAGCGTAGTTCAGGGGACGGATACGCAGTATTTT.

J is TRBJ2-1 and V is TRBV4-3; 7 bases match TRBD2. Per germline, CDR1 LGHNA and CDR2 YSLEER. The CDR3 length is 17 residues. V lost 6 bases, J lost 7 bases, and 18 bases stayed unmatched. CDR3 nucleotides: TGCGCCAGCAGTCCCCGTTTTAGCGGGCATGGGGGGAATGAGCAGTTCTTC. Its translation is CASSPRFSGHGGNEQFF.

This clone has only a few counts. The chain uses TRBV28 and TRBJ2-1; 10 nucleotides line up with TRBD2. V was clipped by 7 bases and J by 5 bases; unmatched bases: 14. Germline values: CDR1 MDHEN, CDR2 SYDVKM. CDR3 length: 17 amino acids. The CDR3 is CASKASGRIGWDNEQFF. The CDR3 coding sequence is TGTGCCAGCAAGGCTAGCGGGAGAATCGGATGGGACAATGAGCAGTTCTTC.

This chain links TRBV7-2 with TRBJ2-3, with a weak D call TRBD2 (6 bases). The CDR3 consists of 13 residues. V lost 5 bases to trimming and J lost 7 bases, with 13 bases between them. Germline CDR1 and CDR2: SGHTA and FQGNSA. For the CDR3, the DNA is TGTGCCAGCAGCGGGGACTTTAAGAATACGCAGTATTTT. Protein product: CASSGDFKNTQYF.

The rearrangement uses TRBV4-2 and TRBJ1-1; 9 nucleotides line up with TRBD1. CDR3 length: 13 amino acids. The V segment lost 3 bases and the J segment 10 bases; nucleotides outside the gene matches: 6. The V gene's germline CDR1 is LGHNA and CDR2 YNFKEQ. The CDR3 loop reads CASSQRQGDVAFF. DNA of the CDR3: TGTGCCAGCAGCCAGAGACAGGGGGATGTAGCTTTCTTT.

In its sample, this clone was seen a few times. V is TRBV30 and J is TRBJ2-2; D gene unclear. This CDR3 region has 13 residues. Trimming took off 3 bases at V and 3 bases at J, with 8 bases between the two ends. Looked up from germline, CDR1 is GTSNPN and CDR2 is SVGIG (reference sequence). The CDR3 here is CAWSRGDTGELFF. For the CDR3, the DNA is TGTGCCTGGAGCCGCGGCGACACCGGGGAGCTGTTTTTT.

In this sample, this clone turned up a few times. The chain carries TRBV7-2 and TRBJ2-1, with D possibly being TRBD2 (6 bases). CDR1 and CDR2 from the germline V gene are SGHTA and FQGNSA. CDR3 length: 11 residues. The V end lost 5 bases, the J end lost 10 bases, and 9 bases lay between the germline ends. The CDR3 reads CASSPRGEQFF. The CDR3 DNA reads as TGTGCCAGCAGCCCCCGGGGGGAGCAGTTCTTC.

V usage is TRBV28 and J usage is TRBJ1-4; tentatively, D is TRBD1 (5 bases). Germline V gives CDR1 MDHEN, CDR2 SYDVKM. CDR3 length equals 15 residues. V was cut by 3 bases and J by 10 bases, with 18 bases left in between. The CDR3 here is CASSLGGVRPSKLFF. CDR3 DNA: TGTGCCAGCAGTTTGGGAGGGGTGCGTCCATCAAAACTGTTTTTT.

The V gene is TRBV6-5, the J gene TRBJ1-4, with D possibly being TRBD1 (6 bases). The V gene lost 6 bases and the J gene lost 8 bases, with 13 bases spanning the gap. From germline, CDR1 is MNHEY and CDR2 SVGAGI. The CDR3 has 13 amino acids. Here the CDR3 DNA reads TGTGCCAGCAGGTCCGGGGGGCTCGAAAAACTGTTTTTT. Its translation: CASRSGGLEKLFF.